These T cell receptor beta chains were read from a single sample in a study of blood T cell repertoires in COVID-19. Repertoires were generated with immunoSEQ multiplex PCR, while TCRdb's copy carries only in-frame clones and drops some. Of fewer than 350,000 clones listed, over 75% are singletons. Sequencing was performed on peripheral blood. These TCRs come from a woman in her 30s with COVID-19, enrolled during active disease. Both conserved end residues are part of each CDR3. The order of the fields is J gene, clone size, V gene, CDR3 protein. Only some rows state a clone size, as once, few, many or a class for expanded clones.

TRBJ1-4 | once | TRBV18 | CASSLAGTDNEKLFF
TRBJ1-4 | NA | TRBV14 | CASSQIGEGEKLFF
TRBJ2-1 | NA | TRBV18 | CASSTPGQGGERYTYNEQFF
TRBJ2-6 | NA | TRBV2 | CASSPTVSGANVLTF
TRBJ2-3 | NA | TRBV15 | CATSRHSGPSTDTQYF
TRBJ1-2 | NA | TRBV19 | CASSGSYGYTF
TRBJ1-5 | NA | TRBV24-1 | CATSDTQGVGNQPQHF
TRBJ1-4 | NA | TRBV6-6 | CASSNGELFF
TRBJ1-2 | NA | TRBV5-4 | CASRIRGGGGYTF
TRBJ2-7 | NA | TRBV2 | CASSESFITVSSYEQYF
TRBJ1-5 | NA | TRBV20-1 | CSASRLTQGPQHF
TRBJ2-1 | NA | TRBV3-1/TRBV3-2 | CASSAPGSGEQFF
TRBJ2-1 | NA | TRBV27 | CASSFTEGTAYNEQFF
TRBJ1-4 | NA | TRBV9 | CASSAPGGGRDEKLFF
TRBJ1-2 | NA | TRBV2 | CASSEGDRLRYGYTF